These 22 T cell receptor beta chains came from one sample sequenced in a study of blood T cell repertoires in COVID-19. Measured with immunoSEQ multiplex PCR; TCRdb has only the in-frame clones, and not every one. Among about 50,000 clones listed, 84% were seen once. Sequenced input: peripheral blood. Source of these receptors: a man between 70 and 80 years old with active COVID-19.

CDR3 sequence (DNA): TGTGCCAGCAGTGAACAGGGGGGTTGGGAGACCCAGTACTTC. Translating it yields CASSEQGGWETQYF. V usage is TRBV25-1 and J usage is TRBJ2-5, with a possible D match to TRBD1 (7 bases). This CDR3 has 14 residues. Trimming removed 2 bases at V and 5 bases at J, with 12 bases between. Looked up from germline, CDR1 is MGHDK and CDR2 is SYGVNS.

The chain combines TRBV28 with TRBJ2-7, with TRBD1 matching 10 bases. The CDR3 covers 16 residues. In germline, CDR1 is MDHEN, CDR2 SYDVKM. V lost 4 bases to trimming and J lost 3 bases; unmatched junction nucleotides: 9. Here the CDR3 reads CASSSGGTGVFYEQYF. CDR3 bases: TGTGCCAGCAGTTCAGGAGGGACAGGGGTGTTCTACGAGCAGTACTTC.

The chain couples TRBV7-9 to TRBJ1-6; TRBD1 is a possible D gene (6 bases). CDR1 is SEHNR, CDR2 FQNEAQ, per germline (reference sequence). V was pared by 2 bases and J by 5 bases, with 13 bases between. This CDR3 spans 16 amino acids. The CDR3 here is CASSLYSNRDNSPLHF. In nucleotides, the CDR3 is TGTGCCAGCAGCTTATATAGTAACAGGGATAATTCACCCCTCCACTTT.

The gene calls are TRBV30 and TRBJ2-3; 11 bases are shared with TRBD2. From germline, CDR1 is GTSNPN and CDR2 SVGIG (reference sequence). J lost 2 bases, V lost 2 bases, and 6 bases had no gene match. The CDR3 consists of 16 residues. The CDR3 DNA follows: TGTGCCTGGAGTCCCGGGACTAGCGGAGTCACAGATACGCAGTATTTT. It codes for CAWSPGTSGVTDTQYF.

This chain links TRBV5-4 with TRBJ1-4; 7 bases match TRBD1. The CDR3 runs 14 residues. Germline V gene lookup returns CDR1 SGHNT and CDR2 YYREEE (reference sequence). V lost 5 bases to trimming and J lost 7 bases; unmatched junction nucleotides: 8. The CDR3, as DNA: TGTGCCAGCAGTTTACAGGGGATGGGTGAAAAACTGTTTTTT. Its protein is CASSLQGMGEKLFF.

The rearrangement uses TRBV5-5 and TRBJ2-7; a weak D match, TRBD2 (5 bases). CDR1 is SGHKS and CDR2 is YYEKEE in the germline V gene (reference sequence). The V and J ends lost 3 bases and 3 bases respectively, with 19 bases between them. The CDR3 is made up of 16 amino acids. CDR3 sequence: CASSSTGGWGNYEQYF. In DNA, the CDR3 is TGTGCCAGCAGCTCGACCGGCGGGTGGGGAAACTACGAGCAGTACTTC.

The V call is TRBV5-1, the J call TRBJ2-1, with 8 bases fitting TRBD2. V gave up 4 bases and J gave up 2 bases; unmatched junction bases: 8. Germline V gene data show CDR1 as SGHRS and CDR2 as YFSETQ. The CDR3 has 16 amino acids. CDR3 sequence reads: CASSAKPGLAYNEQFF. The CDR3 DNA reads TGCGCCAGCAGCGCGAAACCGGGACTAGCCTACAATGAGCAGTTCTTC.

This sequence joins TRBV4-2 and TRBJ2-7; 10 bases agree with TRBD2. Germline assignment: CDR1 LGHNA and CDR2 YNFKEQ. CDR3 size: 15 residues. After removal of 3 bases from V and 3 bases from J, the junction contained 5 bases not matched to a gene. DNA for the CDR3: TGTGCCAGCAGCCAGGATATAGCGGGGGGCTACGAGCAGTACTTC. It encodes CASSQDIAGGYEQYF.

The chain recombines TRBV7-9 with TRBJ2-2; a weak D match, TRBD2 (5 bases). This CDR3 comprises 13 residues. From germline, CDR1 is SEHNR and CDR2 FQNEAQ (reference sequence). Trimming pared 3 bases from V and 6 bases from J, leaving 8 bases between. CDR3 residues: CASSFSGSGELFF. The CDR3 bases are TGTGCCAGCAGCTTTTCGGGGTCCGGGGAGCTGTTTTTT.

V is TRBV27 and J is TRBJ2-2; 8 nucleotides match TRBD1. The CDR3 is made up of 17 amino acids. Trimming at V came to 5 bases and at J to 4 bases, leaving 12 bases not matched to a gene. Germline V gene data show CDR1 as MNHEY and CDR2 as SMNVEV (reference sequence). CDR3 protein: CASSNNRGYGSTGELFF. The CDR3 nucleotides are TGTGCCAGCAGTAATAACAGGGGGTACGGTAGCACCGGGGAGCTGTTTTTT.

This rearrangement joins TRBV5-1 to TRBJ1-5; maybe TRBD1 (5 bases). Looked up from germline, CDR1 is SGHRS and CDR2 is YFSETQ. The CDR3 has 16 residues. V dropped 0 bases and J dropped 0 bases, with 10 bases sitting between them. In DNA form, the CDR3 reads TGCGCCAGCAGCTTGGTAGGGGCGCTTAGCAATCAGCCCCAGCATTTT. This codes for CASSLVGALSNQPQHF. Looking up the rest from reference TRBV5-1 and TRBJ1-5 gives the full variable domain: KAGVTQTPRYLIKTRGQQVTLSCSPISGHRSVSWYQQTPGQGLQFLFEYFSETQRNKGNFPGRFSGRQFSNSRSEMNVSTLELGDSALYLCASSLVGALSNQPQHFGDGTRLSIL.

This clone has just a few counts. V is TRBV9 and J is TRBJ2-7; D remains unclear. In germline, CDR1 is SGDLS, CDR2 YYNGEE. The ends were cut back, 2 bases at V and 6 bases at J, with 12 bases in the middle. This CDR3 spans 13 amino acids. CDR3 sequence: CASSVTISGEQYF. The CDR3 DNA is TGTGCCAGCAGCGTCACGATTTCAGGCGAGCAGTACTTC.

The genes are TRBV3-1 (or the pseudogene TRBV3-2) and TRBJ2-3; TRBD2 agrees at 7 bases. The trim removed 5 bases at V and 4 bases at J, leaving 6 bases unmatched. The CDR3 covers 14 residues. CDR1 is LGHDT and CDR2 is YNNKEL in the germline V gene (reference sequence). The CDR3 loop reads CASSWGGPADTQYF. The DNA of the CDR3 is TGTGCCAGCAGCTGGGGAGGGCCCGCAGATACGCAGTATTTT.

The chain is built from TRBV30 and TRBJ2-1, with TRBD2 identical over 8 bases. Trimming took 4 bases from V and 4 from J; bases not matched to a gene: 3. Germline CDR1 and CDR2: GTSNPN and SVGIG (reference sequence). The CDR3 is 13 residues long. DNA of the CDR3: TGTGCCTGGACTAGCGGGCCTTACAATGAGCAGTTCTTC. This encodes CAWTSGPYNEQFF. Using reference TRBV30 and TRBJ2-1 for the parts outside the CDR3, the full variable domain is SQTIHQWPATLVQPVGSPLSLECTVEGTSNPNLYWYRQAAGRGLQLLFYSVGIGQISSEVPQNLSASRPQDRQFILSSKKLLLSDSGFYLCAWTSGPYNEQFFGPGTRLTVL.

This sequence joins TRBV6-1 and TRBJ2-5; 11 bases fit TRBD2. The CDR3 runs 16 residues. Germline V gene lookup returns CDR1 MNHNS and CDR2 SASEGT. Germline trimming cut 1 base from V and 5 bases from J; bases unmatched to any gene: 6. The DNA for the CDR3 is TGTGCCAGCAGTGAAGTGACTAGCGGGAAATCGGAGACCCAGTACTTC. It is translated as CASSEVTSGKSETQYF.

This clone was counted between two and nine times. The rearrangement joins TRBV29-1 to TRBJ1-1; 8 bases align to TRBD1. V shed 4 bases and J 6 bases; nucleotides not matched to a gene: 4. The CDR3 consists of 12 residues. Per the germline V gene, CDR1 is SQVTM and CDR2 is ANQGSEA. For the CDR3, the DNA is TGCAGCGTTGCCCCGGACAGGGCTGAAGCTTTCTTT. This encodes CSVAPDRAEAFF.

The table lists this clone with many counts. The CDR3 DNA follows: TGTGCCAGTAGTCCCGGGACTAGGGCGTACGAGCAGTACTTC. This codes for CASSPGTRAYEQYF. The chain recombines TRBV19 with TRBJ2-7, with TRBD2 matching 8 bases. Trimming at V came to 5 bases and at J to 4 bases, leaving 7 bases not matched to a gene. Germline CDR1 and CDR2: LNHDA and SQIVND (reference sequence). This CDR3 spans 14 amino acids.

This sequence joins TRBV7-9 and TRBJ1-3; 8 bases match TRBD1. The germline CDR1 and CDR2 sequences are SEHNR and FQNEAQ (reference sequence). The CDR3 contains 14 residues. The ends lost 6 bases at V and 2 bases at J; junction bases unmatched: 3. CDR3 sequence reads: CASRTGGAGNTIYF. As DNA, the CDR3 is TGTGCCAGCAGAACAGGGGGGGCTGGAAACACCATATATTTT.

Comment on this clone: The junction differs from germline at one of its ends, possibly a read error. Here the CDR3 reads CASSQDATGNEQFF. The CDR3 nucleotides are TGTGCCAGCAGTCAAGACGCGACAGGGAATGAGCAGTTCTTC. This chain uses TRBV3-1 (or the pseudogene TRBV3-2) with TRBJ2-1; 7 bases align to TRBD1. This CDR3 region has 14 residues. CDR1 is LGHDT, CDR2 YNNKEL, per germline (reference sequence).

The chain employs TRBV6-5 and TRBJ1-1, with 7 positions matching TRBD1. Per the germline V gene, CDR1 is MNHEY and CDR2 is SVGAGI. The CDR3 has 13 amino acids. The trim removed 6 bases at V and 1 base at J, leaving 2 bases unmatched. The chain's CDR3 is CASRGDRNTEAFF. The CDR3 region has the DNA TGTGCCAGCAGGGGGGACAGGAACACTGAAGCTTTCTTT.

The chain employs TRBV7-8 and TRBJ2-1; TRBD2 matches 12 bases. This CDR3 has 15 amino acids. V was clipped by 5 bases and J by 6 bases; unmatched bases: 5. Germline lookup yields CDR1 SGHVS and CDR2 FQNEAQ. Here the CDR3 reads CASSPLTSGSNEQFF. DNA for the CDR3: TGTGCCAGCAGCCCGTTGACTAGCGGGAGCAATGAGCAGTTCTTC.

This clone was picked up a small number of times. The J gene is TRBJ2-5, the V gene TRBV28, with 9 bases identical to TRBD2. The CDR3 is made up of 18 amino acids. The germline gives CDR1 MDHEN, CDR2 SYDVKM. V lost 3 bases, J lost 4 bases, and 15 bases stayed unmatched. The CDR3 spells CASSLVRAGGRAVETQYF. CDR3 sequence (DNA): TGTGCCAGCAGTTTGGTACGGGCTGGCGGGAGGGCCGTAGAGACCCAGTACTTC.